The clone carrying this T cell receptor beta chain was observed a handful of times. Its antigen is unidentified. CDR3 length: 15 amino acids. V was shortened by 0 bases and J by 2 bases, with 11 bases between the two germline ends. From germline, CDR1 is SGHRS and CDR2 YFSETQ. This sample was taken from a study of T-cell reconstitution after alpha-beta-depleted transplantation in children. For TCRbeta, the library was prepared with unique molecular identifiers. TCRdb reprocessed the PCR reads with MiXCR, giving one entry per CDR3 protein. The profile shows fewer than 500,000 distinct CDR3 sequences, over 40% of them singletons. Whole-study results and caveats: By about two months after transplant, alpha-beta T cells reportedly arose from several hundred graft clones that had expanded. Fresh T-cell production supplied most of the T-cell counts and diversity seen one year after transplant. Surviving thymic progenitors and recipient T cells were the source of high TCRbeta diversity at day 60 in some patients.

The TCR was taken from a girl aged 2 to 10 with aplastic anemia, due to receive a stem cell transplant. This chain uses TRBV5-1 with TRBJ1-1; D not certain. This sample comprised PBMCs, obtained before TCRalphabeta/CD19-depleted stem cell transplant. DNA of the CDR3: TGCGCCAGCAGCTTGGCGGACGCCCGAAACACTGAAGCTTTCTTT. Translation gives CASSLADARNTEAFF.